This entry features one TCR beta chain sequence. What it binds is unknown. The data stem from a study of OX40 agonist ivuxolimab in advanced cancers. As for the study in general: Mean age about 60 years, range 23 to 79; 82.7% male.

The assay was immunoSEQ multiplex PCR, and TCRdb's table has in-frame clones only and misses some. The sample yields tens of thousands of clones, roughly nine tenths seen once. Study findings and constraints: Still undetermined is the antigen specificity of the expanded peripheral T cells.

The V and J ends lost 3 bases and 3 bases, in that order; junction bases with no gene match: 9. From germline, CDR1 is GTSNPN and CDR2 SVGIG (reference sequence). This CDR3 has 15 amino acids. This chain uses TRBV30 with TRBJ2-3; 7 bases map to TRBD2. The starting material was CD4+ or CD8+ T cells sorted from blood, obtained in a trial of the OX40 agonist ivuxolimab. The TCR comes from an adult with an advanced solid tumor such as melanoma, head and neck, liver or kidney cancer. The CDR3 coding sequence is TGTGCCTGGAGGGGAGAGCGGGATACGACAGATACGCAGTATTTT. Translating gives CAWRGERDTTDTQYF.